This T cell receptor (beta chain) originates from a study of T cells in Graves' hyperthyroidism and ophthalmopathy (dated by TCRdb to between 2018 and 2021). For the wider study: Peripheral blood samples were taken at the time of initial diagnosis, prior to any treatment. The paper reports TCR Vbeta CDR3 sequencing of over 120 peripheral blood samples: around 41 ophthalmopathy, under 85 hyperthyroidism and approximately 17 progressor patients. After sampling, hyperthyroidism patients received methimazole starting at 30 mg daily, and ophthalmopathy patients received high-dose intravenous methylprednisolone. In addition, the study compared T-cell repertoires in thyroid tissue and in blood from roughly 6 Graves' hyperthyroidism patients. For training and testing, the approximately 97 patients in the discovery cohort were randomly divided in a 7:3 ratio. Prospective prediction of ophthalmopathy was tested in an independent validation cohort of approximately 19 hyperthyroidism patients and 17 patients who later progressed to ophthalmopathy. A discovery cohort of about a hundred patients, about 43 with Graves' ophthalmopathy and about 60 with stable Graves' hyperthyroidism, was used to find distinguishing TCR V-J signatures.

Results the study describes overall, beyond this receptor: Sample size was not statistically predetermined, and blinding of investigators to group allocation was not performed. A model built on a 13 V-J signature distinguished ophthalmopathy from stable hyperthyroidism, reaching 87.88% sensitivity and 81.08% specificity in cross-validation and 80%/75% in testing. Blood samples also contained most of the expanded thyroid clonotypes (frequency above 0.001), which suggests that blood repertoires may reflect thyroid immune responses. During validation, the model predicted progression to ophthalmopathy a median of approximately 6 months ahead of onset, with around 71% sensitivity and 72.22% specificity.

Ophthalmopathy patients had moderately to severely active disease, with a Clinical Activity Score of 3 or more, a NOSPECS grade of 4 or more, and a disease duration of less than 3 months. Patients with uncontrolled infections, other autoimmune diseases, pregnancy or lactation were excluded. Diagnoses relied on clinical symptoms, serum thyroxine and TRAb, thyroid ultrasound and orbital computed tomography. PBMCs were separated from roughly 10 ml of fresh peripheral blood using Ficoll-Paque density gradient centrifugation. Total RNA was extracted with Trizol reagent, and quality was checked on an Agilent 2100 Bioanalyzer. The TCR beta CDR3 regions were amplified from RNA transcripts. The first round of RT-PCR for the TCR CDR3 was performed with the HTBI primer set and the Qiagen OneStep RT-PCR kit. Libraries were constructed in a second round of multiplex PCR, after which size selection and purification were carried out. Libraries were sequenced paired-end with 100 bp reads on an Illumina HiSeq2000. As for the authors' bioinformatics: SOAPnuke was used to process the raw data, with reads discarded if the reads contained adapters or uncalled bases, had a mean Phred below 15, or lacked an exact constant-primer or identifier match. COPE v1.2.5 was used to merge high-quality paired reads, and clonotypes were defined as unique nucleotide sequences. Clonotypes were aligned to IMGT TRBV, TRBD and TRBJ reference segments using MiTCR v1.1. Only V-J combinations with frequency above 0.0001, covering 99% to 99.2% of repertoires, were analysed. A TCS score was defined as the ratio of F50 (clonal expansion) to E x V (chaos), with BLOSUM62-based TCRdist applied between CDR3 peptides within each V-J. Welch's t-statistics and random forest reduced 450 to 600 V-J features to about 13, which were used in a naive Bayes classifier (R e1071). Thyroid-blood repertoire similarity was quantified with the Morisita-Horn index. Starting from the raw public reads, TCRdb applied fastp trimming at Q25, assembled clones with MiXCR and retained in-frame beta chains. Rows are combined by CDR3 protein, so each entry shows the most common genes and DNA. These V and J calls originate from TCRdb's pipeline instead of the authors' own analysis. Present in this sample are approximately 600,000 distinct CDR3 sequences, approximately 15% of which were seen just once. The top ten constitute 4% to 5.5% of the sample.

From a lookup of the germline V gene, CDR1 and CDR2 are KGHSH and LQKENI. At the junction V is shortened by 3 bases and J by 6 bases; bases outside the gene matches: 11. The CDR3 starts with the cysteine, ends with the phenylalanine, and has 15 residues. The retained sequence is limited to the CDR3, 45 bases, with the frame set at the first base. Notes on this clonotype: What this receptor recognizes is not known. It has no much larger one-base neighbor in the sample; base qualities were not kept.

This sequence originates from a woman aged 40 to 50 with Graves' ophthalmopathy. Sequenced material: blood. The V and J genes are TRBV18 and TRBJ2-7; 7 bases in the junction line up with TRBD1. The CDR3 reads CASSPSDRVRGEQYF. The DNA is as follows: TGTGCCAGCTCACCTTCCGACAGGGTTCGAGGCGAGCAGTACTTC.